This T cell receptor beta chain was sequenced during a study of T cells in Graves' hyperthyroidism and ophthalmopathy. Study conclusions and caveats: Stable hyperthyroidism and ophthalmopathy were separated using 13 V-J signatures. Ophthalmopathy was model-predicted a median approximately 6.9 months pre-onset.

The CDR3 spans 15 residues. Germline V gene data show CDR1 as MNHEY and CDR2 as SMNVEV (reference sequence). The ends lost 5 bases at V and 5 bases at J; junction bases unmatched: 11. The investigators amplified TCR beta CDR3 regions from RNA transcripts. The TCR CDR3 first-round RT-PCR relied on the HTBI primer set. A single record per CDR3 protein comes from TCRdb applying MiXCR to the multiplex PCR reads. Of some 570,000 distinct CDR3 sequences in the sample, about 15% were seen once. This clonotype was found many times. Its antigen is not known. The receptor's source is a woman aged 18-35 years with Graves' ophthalmopathy. J is TRBJ2-7 and V is TRBV27, with TRBD1 matching 8 bases. The specimen was blood. Here the CDR3 reads CASSPIKDRGHEQYF. CDR3 nucleotides: TGTGCCAGCAGTCCTATAAAAGACAGGGGCCACGAGCAGTACTTC.